Following are 9 T cell receptor beta chains from one sample sequenced in a study of human T cells and chemical hapten exposure. TCRdb fed the RACE reads into MiXCR, producing one record per CDR3 protein. This table holds tens of thousands of distinct CDR3 sequences, around a tenth found once. Specified time point: patch test 1, 2 weeks after DPC sensitization. As for treatment: therapeutic diphenylcyclopropenone sensitization with weekly scalp DPC. The input for sequencing was whole blood, taken in connection with sensitization to the hapten diphenylcyclopropenone (DPC). Receptors originate from a woman in her fifties or sixties with alopecia areata. Some clones in this sample may be carry-over from other donors' samples.

In this sample, this clonotype turned up many times. The chain employs TRBV12-3 or TRBV12-4 and TRBJ2-5, with a possible D match to TRBD1 (7 bases). V lost 2 bases, J lost 4 bases, and 14 bases lay in between. The CDR3 is 15 amino acids. The CDR3 DNA reads TGTGCCAGCAGTTTATCCGGTCAGGGGGGAGAGACCCAGTACTTC. Protein sequence: CASSLSGQGGETQYF.

This sequence joins TRBV29-1 and TRBJ2-2; no firm D call. This CDR3 comprises 14 residues. Germline CDR1 reads SQVTM; CDR2 reads ANQGSEA. The V and J ends lost 7 bases and 0 bases respectively, with 12 bases between them. The CDR3 DNA reads TGCAGCGCTGGGCATTTTACGAACACCGGGGAGCTGTTTTTT. Translation gives CSAGHFTNTGELFF.

V and J are TRBV28 and TRBJ1-1, with D maybe TRBD1 (5 bases). Germline assignment: CDR1 MDHEN and CDR2 SYDVKM. The CDR3 is 12 residues long. V lost 10 bases and J lost 1, with 10 bases in between. The CDR3, as DNA: TGTGCCAACCGGGACTCGAACACTGAAGCTTTCTTT. Residues: CANRDSNTEAFF.

The gene calls are TRBV29-1 and TRBJ2-2, with D possibly matching TRBD2 (6 bases). Germline V gene lookup returns CDR1 SQVTM and CDR2 ANQGSEA. Trimming stripped 1 base from V and 3 bases from J, with 9 bases between. The CDR3 runs to 14 residues. The chain's CDR3 is CSVEAGTHTGELFF. The CDR3 DNA reads TGCAGCGTTGAAGCCGGGACTCACACCGGGGAGCTGTTTTTT.

J is TRBJ2-5 and V is TRBV7-2; possibly TRBD2 for D (5 bases). The length of the CDR3 is 13 residues. Germline loops: CDR1 SGHTA, CDR2 FQGNSA. V dropped 1 base and J dropped 4 bases, with 7 bases sitting between them. The CDR3 DNA follows: TGTGCCAGCAGCTTAGGACTACCAGAGACCCAGTACTTC. This translates into CASSLGLPETQYF.

Only a few counts were recorded for this clonotype. The chain combines TRBV29-1 with TRBJ2-3, with TRBD2 matching over 10 bases. The CDR3 contains 17 residues. The germline gives CDR1 SQVTM, CDR2 ANQGSEA. Trimming removed 5 bases from V and 2 bases from J; junction bases left unmatched: 13. The CDR3 coding sequence is TGCAGCGTTCGTCGTCTAGCGGGAGTGGGTAACACAGATACGCAGTATTTT. Its protein product is CSVRRLAGVGNTDTQYF.

The chain has TRBV6-2 or TRBV6-3 and TRBJ2-2, with TRBD2 identical over 9 bases. Germline CDR1 is MNHEY and CDR2 is SVGEGT. With V trimmed by 4 bases and J by 2 bases, 8 bases remained unmatched. The CDR3 is 17 residues long. CDR3 nucleotide sequence: TGTGCCAGCAGTTGGATGATAGCGGGAGCTAACACCGGGGAGCTGTTTTTT. Amino acid sequence: CASSWMIAGANTGELFF.

This clonotype was recorded a few times. The chain joins TRBV15 to TRBJ2-7, with 12 positions matching TRBD2. This CDR3 is built from 14 residues. Per germline, CDR1 LNHNV and CDR2 YYDKDF (reference sequence). Losses at the gene ends were 6 bases for V and 4 bases for J; bases not matched to a gene: 4. Written as DNA, the CDR3 is TGTGCCACCAGACTAGCGGGAGGCGGGTACGAGCAGTACTTC. This gives the protein CATRLAGGGYEQYF.

This clonotype has a handful of counts. V and J are TRBV3-1 and TRBJ2-3; 8 bases line up with TRBD1. The germline V gene encodes CDR1 LGHDT and CDR2 YNNKEL (reference sequence). V lost 3 bases to trimming and J lost 2 bases; unmatched junction nucleotides: 7. The CDR3 spans 16 residues. The CDR3 sequence is CASSQSGQAITDTQYF. CDR3 nucleotides: TGTGCCAGCAGCCAGTCGGGACAGGCTATCACAGATACGCAGTATTTT.